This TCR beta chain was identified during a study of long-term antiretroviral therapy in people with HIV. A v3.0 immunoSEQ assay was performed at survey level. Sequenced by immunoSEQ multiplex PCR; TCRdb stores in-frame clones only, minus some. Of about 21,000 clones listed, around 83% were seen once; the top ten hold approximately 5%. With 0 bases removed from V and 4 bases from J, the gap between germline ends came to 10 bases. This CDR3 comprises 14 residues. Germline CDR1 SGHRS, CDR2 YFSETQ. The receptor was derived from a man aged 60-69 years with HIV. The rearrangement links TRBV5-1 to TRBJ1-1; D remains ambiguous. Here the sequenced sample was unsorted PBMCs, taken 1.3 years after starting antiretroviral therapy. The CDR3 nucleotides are TGCGCCAGCAGCTTGGGGGCGCCAGGCACTGAAGCTTTCTTT. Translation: CASSLGAPGTEAFF.